The next 32 T cell receptor beta chains were all read from a single sample in a study of response to subunit inactivated influenza vaccine. One entry per CDR3 protein, called by TCRdb with MiXCR from the RT-PCR reads. The profile shows hundreds of thousands of distinct CDR3 sequences, about 8% of them singletons. The sample was PBMCs from blood, taken 23 months after vaccination. The receptors were gathered from a man aged 50-75 years who received an inactivated influenza vaccine.

The chain couples TRBV7-9 to TRBJ2-1; 10 nucleotides match TRBD1. CDR1 and CDR2 from the germline V gene are SEHNR and FQNEAQ (reference sequence). After removal of 5 bases from V and 6 bases from J, the junction contained 10 bases not matched to a gene. The CDR3 has 16 residues. CDR3 DNA sequence: TGTGCCAGCAGCCCCTGGTTGACAGGGGGCCCCAATGAGCAGTTCTTC. This codes for CASSPWLTGGPNEQFF.

The rearrangement links TRBV27 to TRBJ2-2; TRBD2 matches at 10 bases. V trimming: 5 bases; J trimming: 0 bases; junction bases outside the gene matches: 3. The CDR3 length is 16 residues. Germline V CDR1 and CDR2: MNHEY, SMNVEV (reference sequence). The CDR3 region is CASSRAGGANTGELFF. The CDR3 region has the DNA TGTGCCAGCAGTCGAGCGGGAGGGGCGAACACCGGGGAGCTGTTTTTT.

This clonotype was counted many times. The J gene is TRBJ2-3, the V gene TRBV7-2, with 10 nucleotides matching TRBD2. Germline V CDR1 and CDR2: SGHTA, FQGNSA. With 6 bases clipped from V and 5 bases from J, the junction kept 5 bases outside the gene matches. The CDR3 totals 14 residues. The CDR3 sequence: CASRRSGREDTQYF. The DNA of the CDR3 is TGTGCCAGCAGACGCAGCGGGAGGGAAGATACGCAGTATTTT.

This chain connects TRBV7-9 to TRBJ1-1, with a possible D match to TRBD1 (6 bases). This CDR3 contains 15 residues. Germline CDR1 is SEHNR and CDR2 is FQNEAQ (reference sequence). Deletions cut 8 bases from V and 5 bases from J, with 21 bases between. CDR3 nucleotide sequence: TGTGCCAGCCCGGGCGGGGGGGGCGCAGGGACTGAAGCTTTCTTT. This encodes CASPGGGGAGTEAFF.

Many counts were recorded for this clonotype. The V gene is TRBV20-1, the J gene TRBJ1-5; 8 bases agree with TRBD1. The CDR3 runs to 14 residues. Per germline, CDR1 DFQATT and CDR2 SNEGSKA (reference sequence). V was clipped by 0 bases and J by 5 bases; unmatched bases: 3. The CDR3 loop reads CSARDLQGDQPQHF. CDR3 sequence (DNA): TGCAGTGCTAGAGATCTACAGGGGGATCAGCCCCAGCATTTT.

The chain carries TRBV7-9 and TRBJ2-7; D gene unclear. The ends were cut back, 4 bases at V and 7 bases at J, with 8 bases in the middle. Germline V CDR1 and CDR2: SEHNR, FQNEAQ (reference sequence). The CDR3 is 11 residues long. CDR3 loop: CASSYQMEQYF. The CDR3 bases are TGTGCCAGCAGCTATCAGATGGAGCAGTACTTC.

This clonotype appeared many times. This chain connects TRBV27 to TRBJ2-3; D remains ambiguous. The V gene's germline CDR1 is MNHEY and CDR2 SMNVEV (reference sequence). The CDR3 sequence is 15 residues long. V was shortened by 6 bases and J by 4 bases, with 17 bases between the two germline ends. The CDR3 spells CASSLQNPIADTQYF. The CDR3 DNA reads TGTGCCAGCAGCCTCCAAAACCCTATTGCAGATACGCAGTATTTT.

The chain links TRBV7-3 to TRBJ2-5, with D possibly TRBD2 on 5 matching bases. The CDR3 runs to 16 residues. The V end was cut by 0 bases, the J end by 1 base, with 12 bases between. Germline V lookup: CDR1 SGHTA, CDR2 FQGTGA. Written as DNA, the CDR3 is TGTGCCAGCAGCTTAACGGGAAGCGGAATCCAAGAGACCCAGTACTTC. This encodes CASSLTGSGIQETQYF.

Ten or more counts support this clonotype. The chain employs TRBV12-3 or TRBV12-4 and TRBJ2-3; D remains unclear. The V gene lost 3 bases and the J gene lost 5 bases, with 12 bases spanning the gap. This CDR3 is built from 14 residues. In nucleotides, the CDR3 is TGTGCCAGCAGTTTGTCCGGTCGAGAAGATACGCAGTATTTT. This translates into CASSLSGREDTQYF.

This clonotype was detected many times. V and J are TRBV10-3 and TRBJ2-3; D call uncertain. Germline lookup yields CDR1 ENHRY and CDR2 SYGVKD. The CDR3 is 12 residues long. The V end lost 4 bases, the J end lost 3 bases, and 5 bases lay between the germline ends. The DNA of the CDR3 is TGTGCCATCAGTGCCACGACAGATACGCAGTATTTT. Translation gives CAISATTDTQYF.

This clonotype was recorded a few times. The rearrangement joins TRBV9 to TRBJ2-5; 7 bases agree with TRBD1. J lost 9 bases, V lost 3 bases, and 14 bases had no gene match. CDR1 is SGDLS and CDR2 is YYNGEE in the germline V gene. The CDR3 extends over 15 amino acids. CDR3 sequence (DNA): TGTGCCAGCAGCGCCTCGGGACAGTCCGGCGGGCCCCAGTACTTC. This sequence encodes CASSASGQSGGPQYF. Together with reference TRBV9 and TRBJ2-5, the CDR3 gives the full variable domain: DSGVTQTPKHLITATGQRVTLRCSPRSGDLSVYWYQQSLDQGLQFLIQYYNGEERAKGNILERFSAQQFPDLHSELNLSSLELGDSALYFCASSASGQSGGPQYFGPGTRLLVL.

This clonotype has a handful of counts. The CDR3 region has the DNA TGTGCCAGCAGACCCTTGGCCCAGTTCACCGGGGAGCTGTTTTTT. As protein: CASRPLAQFTGELFF. The chain is built from TRBV12-3 or TRBV12-4 and TRBJ2-2, with D uncertain. This CDR3 contains 15 residues. The V end lost 6 bases, the J end lost 4 bases, and 15 bases lay between the germline ends.

This clonotype was observed a handful of times. V gene TRBV20-1 combines with J gene TRBJ2-1; 7 bases map to TRBD1. CDR3 length equals 16 residues. CDR1 is DFQATT, CDR2 SNEGSKA, per germline (reference sequence). V shed 3 bases and J 5 bases; nucleotides not matched to a gene: 13. The CDR3 here is CSASIPAAGGDNEQFF. The CDR3 nucleotides are TGCAGTGCTAGCATCCCGGCGGCAGGGGGTGACAATGAGCAGTTCTTC.

This clonotype was detected ten times or more. The chain carries TRBV5-1 and TRBJ2-7, with TRBD1 matching over 12 bases. From germline, CDR1 is SGHRS and CDR2 YFSETQ. V lost 4 bases and J lost 7; bases outside the gene matches: 6. This CDR3 has 14 amino acids. The CDR3 coding sequence is TGCGCCAGCAGCGGGGGACAGGGGGCGAGTGAGCAGTACTTC. As protein: CASSGGQGASEQYF.

As regards this clonotype: Its ends do not fully match the called genes, so a read error is possible. The rearrangement joins TRBV6-2 or TRBV6-3 to TRBJ2-3, with 12 bases matching TRBD2. The CDR3 sequence is 18 residues long. The V gene's germline CDR1 is MNHEY and CDR2 SVGEGT. The CDR3 here is CASSLLAGGITVTDMQYF. DNA for the CDR3: TGTGCCAGCAGCCTTCTAGCGGGAGGGATTACGGTCACAGATATGCAGTATTTT.

Concerning this clonotype itself: Relative to the germline gene, one junction end is altered; a read error may explain this. V and J are TRBV20-1 and TRBJ2-2; weak D call: TRBD2 (7 bases). The CDR3 loop spans 17 amino acids. Germline values: CDR1 DFQATT, CDR2 SNEGSKA (reference sequence). CDR3 DNA: TGCAGCGCTAGAGTAGGTCCGGGGGGCCAGAACACCGGGGAGCTGTTTTTT. It translates to CSARVGPGGQNTGELFF.

This clonotype occurred a few times. This sequence joins TRBV5-1 and TRBJ1-1; D is uncertain. Germline V gives CDR1 SGHRS, CDR2 YFSETQ. Trimming shortened V by 4 bases and J by 0 bases, and 13 bases separated the two germline ends. CDR3 size: 15 residues. The CDR3 sequence is CASSGSGLLNTEAFF. The CDR3 bases are TGCGCCAGCAGCGGCAGTGGGTTGTTGAACACTGAAGCTTTCTTT.

The chain recombines TRBV30 with TRBJ2-7; D is undetermined. Per germline, CDR1 GTSNPN and CDR2 SVGIG (reference sequence). Trimming pared 5 bases from V and 3 bases from J, leaving 14 bases between. This CDR3 region has 13 residues. CDR3 coding DNA: TGTGCCTGGGACGACTGGATAAACTACGAGCAGTACTTC. Protein sequence: CAWDDWINYEQYF.

This chain joins TRBV24-1 and TRBJ2-5; the match to TRBD2 covers 9 bases. The ends lost 3 bases at V and 4 bases at J; junction bases unmatched: 8. The germline V gene encodes CDR1 KGHDR and CDR2 SFDVKD. The CDR3 consists of 16 residues. CDR3 residues: CATSDALAGRAETQYF. In DNA form, the CDR3 reads TGTGCCACCAGTGATGCGCTAGCGGGGAGGGCAGAGACCCAGTACTTC.

There are many counts of this clonotype. The genes are TRBV6-1 and TRBJ2-7; 11 bases line up with TRBD2. Per germline, CDR1 MNHNS and CDR2 SASEGT. The CDR3 totals 15 residues. V shed 6 bases and J 3 bases; nucleotides not matched to a gene: 7. The CDR3 DNA follows: TGTGCCAGCAGAAAGACTAGCGGGGACATCTACGAGCAGTACTTC. The encoded protein is CASRKTSGDIYEQYF.

In this sample, this clonotype turned up a few times. The genes are TRBV25-1 and TRBJ2-1, with 8 bases aligning to TRBD2. Trimming took 1 base from V and 5 from J; bases not matched to a gene: 7. The CDR3 loop spans 16 amino acids. Germline V gene sequence: CDR1 MGHDK, CDR2 SYGVNS. As DNA, the CDR3 is TGTGCCAGCAGTGAATGGGGGACTAGAGAGAACAATGAGCAGTTCTTC. This gives the protein CASSEWGTRENNEQFF.

Ten or more counts support this clonotype. This rearrangement joins TRBV3-1 to TRBJ1-1; the D is unclear. Deletions cut 4 bases from V and 7 bases from J, with 13 bases between. There are 13 residues in the CDR3. The germline V gene encodes CDR1 LGHDT and CDR2 YNNKEL (reference sequence). CDR3 amino acids: CASSLGMRGEAFF. CDR3 bases: TGTGCCAGCAGCCTTGGAATGAGAGGTGAAGCTTTCTTT.

The sample holds a few counts of this clonotype. The V call is TRBV3-1, the J call TRBJ1-1; D is perhaps TRBD1 (5 bases). Trimming pared 1 base from V and 5 bases from J, leaving 11 bases between. In germline, CDR1 is LGHDT, CDR2 YNNKEL (reference sequence). The CDR3 is made up of 14 amino acids. The CDR3 region has the DNA TGTGCCAGCAGCCAAGCGGGGGAGGGGACTGAAGCTTTCTTT. Residues: CASSQAGEGTEAFF. Using reference TRBV3-1 and TRBJ1-1 for the parts outside the CDR3, the full variable domain is DTAVSQTPKYLVTQMGNDKSIKCEQNLGHDTMYWYKQDSKKFLKIMFSYNNKELIINETVPNRFSPKSPDKAHLNLHINSLELGDSAVYFCASSQAGEGTEAFFGQGTRLTVV.

J is TRBJ2-5 and V is TRBV7-9, with D maybe TRBD2 (6 bases). In germline, CDR1 is SEHNR, CDR2 FQNEAQ (reference sequence). The ends were cut back, 2 bases at V and 5 bases at J, with 18 bases in the middle. This CDR3 region has 16 residues. CDR3: CASSLIFRGGGETQYF. CDR3 nucleotide sequence: TGTGCCAGCAGCTTAATTTTTAGGGGAGGCGGGGAGACCCAGTACTTC.

This clonotype was detected a few times. The genes are TRBV7-8 and TRBJ2-7; the D is unclear. Between the trimmed V and J ends, which lost 0 bases and 12 bases, there was a span of 9 bases. Germline assignment: CDR1 SGHVS and CDR2 FQNEAQ. The CDR3 runs to 11 residues. In DNA, the CDR3 is TGTGCCAGCAGCTTAGCGGGAAGCCGGTACTTC. Its translation: CASSLAGSRYF. The full variable domain, in which reference TRBV7-8 and TRBJ2-7 provide the parts outside the CDR3, is GAGVSQSPRYKVAKRGQDVALRCDPISGHVSLFWYQQALGQGPEFLTYFQNEAQLDKSGLPSDRFFAERPEGSVSTLKIQRTQQEDSAVYLCASSLAGSRYFGPGTRLTVT.

V is TRBV12-3 or TRBV12-4 and J is TRBJ2-6, with 13 bases fitting TRBD2. This CDR3 region has 18 residues. V trimming: 0 bases; J trimming: 4 bases; junction bases outside the gene matches: 3. This CDR3 is CASSLAGLAGFGANVLTF. DNA of the CDR3: TGTGCCAGCAGTTTAGCGGGACTAGCGGGGTTCGGGGCCAACGTCCTGACTTTC.

The chain employs TRBV7-2 and TRBJ2-3; the match to TRBD2 covers 14 bases. Germline V gives CDR1 SGHTA, CDR2 FQGNSA. The V gene end was trimmed by 5 bases and the J gene end by 4 bases; junction bases not matched to a gene: 8. This CDR3 spans 17 amino acids. CDR3 in amino acids: CASSPSMTSGGADTQYF. As DNA, the CDR3 is TGTGCCAGCAGCCCATCGATGACTAGCGGGGGGGCAGATACGCAGTATTTT.

This clonotype was found a few times. V usage is TRBV20-1 and J usage is TRBJ2-3, with 8 bases aligning to TRBD1. Germline V gene sequence: CDR1 DFQATT, CDR2 SNEGSKA (reference sequence). The CDR3 spans 15 residues. Germline trimming cut 2 bases from V and 8 bases from J; bases unmatched to any gene: 12. The CDR3 reads CSARSMGQVSGTQYF. Here the CDR3 DNA reads TGCAGTGCTAGATCAATGGGACAGGTCTCGGGTACGCAGTATTTT.

The chain links TRBV12-3 or TRBV12-4 to TRBJ1-5; 7 nucleotides align to TRBD1. J gave up 2 bases and V 6 bases, and 7 bases lay outside the gene matches. The CDR3 loop spans 15 amino acids. In DNA form, the CDR3 reads TGTGCCAGCAGAACAGGGGAAGTTGGCAATCAGCCCCAGCATTTT. This codes for CASRTGEVGNQPQHF.

The chain combines TRBV7-2 with TRBJ2-7, with D unclear. The CDR3 has 11 residues. The V end was cut by 5 bases, the J end by 7 bases, with 9 bases between. Germline assignment: CDR1 SGHTA and CDR2 FQGNSA. The CDR3 sequence is CASSHSREQYF. In DNA, the CDR3 is TGTGCCAGCAGCCACTCCAGGGAGCAGTACTTC. The full variable domain, rest sourced from reference TRBV7-2 and TRBJ2-7, is GAGVSQSPSNKVTEKGKDVELRCDPISGHTALYWYRQSLGQGLEFLIYFQGNSAPDKSGLPSDRFSAERTGGSVSTLTIQRTQQEDSAVYLCASSHSREQYFGPGTRLTVT.

The chain employs TRBV4-3 and TRBJ2-1; 8 bases fit TRBD2. This CDR3 region has 16 residues. Germline lookup yields CDR1 LGHNA and CDR2 YSLEER. V was pared by 4 bases and J by 2 bases, with 7 bases of the junction left unmatched. The CDR3 loop is CASSPPTLAAYNEQFF. The CDR3, as DNA: TGCGCCAGCAGCCCCCCCACACTAGCGGCCTACAATGAGCAGTTCTTC.

This clonotype was seen only a few times. The rearrangement joins TRBV7-8 to TRBJ2-3, with 12 nucleotides matching TRBD2. Germline lookup yields CDR1 SGHVS and CDR2 FQNEAQ. The CDR3 totals 19 residues. The V gene end was trimmed by 1 base and the J gene end by 1 base; junction bases not matched to a gene: 9. The CDR3 DNA sequence: TGTGCCAGCAGCTTAGTAAGGCTAGCGGGGGGGCGGCGCACAGATACGCAGTATTTT. Translating it yields CASSLVRLAGGRRTDTQYF.